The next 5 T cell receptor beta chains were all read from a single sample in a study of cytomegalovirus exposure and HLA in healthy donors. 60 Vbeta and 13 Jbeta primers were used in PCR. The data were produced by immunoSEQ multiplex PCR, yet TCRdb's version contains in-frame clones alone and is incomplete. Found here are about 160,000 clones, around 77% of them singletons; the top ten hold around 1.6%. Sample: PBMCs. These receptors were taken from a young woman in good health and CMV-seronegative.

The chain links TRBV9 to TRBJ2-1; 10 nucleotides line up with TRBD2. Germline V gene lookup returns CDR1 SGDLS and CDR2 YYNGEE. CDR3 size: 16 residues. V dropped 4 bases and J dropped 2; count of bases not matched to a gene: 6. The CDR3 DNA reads TGTGCCAGCAGCATCCGGACTAGCGGTACCTACAATGAGCAGTTCTTC. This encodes CASSIRTSGTYNEQFF.

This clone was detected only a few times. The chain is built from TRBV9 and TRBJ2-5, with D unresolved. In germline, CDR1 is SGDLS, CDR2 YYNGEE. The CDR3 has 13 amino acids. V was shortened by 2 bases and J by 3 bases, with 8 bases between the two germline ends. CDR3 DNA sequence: TGTGCCAGCAGCGTCTTCCAGGAAGAGACCCAGTACTTC. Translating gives CASSVFQEETQYF.

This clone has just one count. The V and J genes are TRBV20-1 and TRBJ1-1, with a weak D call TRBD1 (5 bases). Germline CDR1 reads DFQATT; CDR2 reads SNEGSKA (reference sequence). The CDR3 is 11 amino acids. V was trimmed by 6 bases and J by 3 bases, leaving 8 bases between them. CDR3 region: CSARVDTEAFF. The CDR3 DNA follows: TGCAGTGCCAGGGTGGACACTGAAGCTTTCTTT.

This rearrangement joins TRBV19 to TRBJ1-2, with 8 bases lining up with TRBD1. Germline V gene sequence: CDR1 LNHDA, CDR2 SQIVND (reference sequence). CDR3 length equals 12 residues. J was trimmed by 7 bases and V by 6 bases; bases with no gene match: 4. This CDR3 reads CASSATGGGYTF. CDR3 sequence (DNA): TGTGCCAGTAGCGCAACAGGGGGTGGCTACACCTTC.

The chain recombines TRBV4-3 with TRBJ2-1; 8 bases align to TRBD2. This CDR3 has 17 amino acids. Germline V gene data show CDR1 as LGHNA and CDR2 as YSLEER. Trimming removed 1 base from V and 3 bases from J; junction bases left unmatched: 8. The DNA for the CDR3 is TGCGCCAGCAGCCAAGGACGGGAGGGCCCAAACTACAATGAGCAGTTCTTC. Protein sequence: CASSQGREGPNYNEQFF.